Below are 9 T cell receptor beta chains sequenced from a single sample in a study of blood T cell repertoires in COVID-19. Some clones are missing from TCRdb's copy, which holds only in-frame ones; the method was immunoSEQ multiplex PCR. The sample has roughly 150,000 clones, 65% to 85% seen once. The specimen was PBMCs or T cells enriched from blood (not recorded which). The receptors were gathered from a man in his 70s who had been exposed to COVID-19.

This clone was seen only once. The chain is built from TRBV5-6 and TRBJ2-3; D remains ambiguous. With 2 bases removed from V and 4 bases from J, the gap between germline ends came to 5 bases. The CDR3 consists of 12 residues. CDR1 and CDR2 (germline): SGHDT, YYEEEE. Here the CDR3 DNA reads TGTGCCAGCAGCTTTTCCGCAGATACGCAGTATTTT. It specifies CASSFSADTQYF.

This clone was picked up one time. The CDR3 sequence: CAISESIQGIVDEQFF. In DNA form, the CDR3 reads TGTGCCATCAGTGAGTCGATTCAGGGCATCGTCGATGAGCAGTTCTTC. The chain recombines TRBV10-3 with TRBJ2-1, with D possibly being TRBD1 (5 bases). V gave up 0 bases and J gave up 8 bases, with 17 bases separating them. The germline V gene has CDR1 ENHRY and CDR2 SYGVKD. CDR3 length: 16 amino acids.

V and J are TRBV7-8 and TRBJ1-1; D not resolved. The CDR3 length is 14 residues. The V end lost 5 bases, the J end lost 5 bases, and 15 bases lay between the germline ends. CDR1 is SGHVS, CDR2 FQNEAQ, per germline. Written as DNA, the CDR3 is TGTGCCAGCAGCCCGCGAGGAGGCCTTACTGAAGCTTTCTTT. This codes for CASSPRGGLTEAFF.

The V gene is TRBV14, the J gene TRBJ2-1; TRBD1 aligns across 10 bases. The junction had 10 bases not matched to a gene; V was cut back by 3 bases and J by 8 bases. This CDR3 comprises 16 residues. The germline V gene encodes CDR1 SGHDN and CDR2 FVKESK. The DNA of the CDR3 is TGTGCCAGCAGCCACTTTTCCGGGACAGGGGTCCATGAGCAGTTCTTC. Amino acids: CASSHFSGTGVHEQFF.

The chain joins TRBV6-1 to TRBJ1-6; no clear D gene. The CDR3 totals 15 residues. CDR1 MNHNS and CDR2 SASEGT come from the germline V gene. The germline V and J ends were trimmed by 2 bases and 4 bases, with 9 bases remaining between them. The CDR3 DNA reads TGTGCCAGCAGTGAACCAGGCCAATATAATTCACCCCTCCACTTT. Protein sequence: CASSEPGQYNSPLHF.

The chain has TRBV29-1 and TRBJ2-1; 8 bases are a match to TRBD1. The CDR3 has 16 amino acids. V lost 6 bases, J lost 0 bases, and 10 bases stayed unmatched. Per germline, CDR1 SQVTM and CDR2 ANQGSEA. The CDR3 loop is CSVLLQGVSSYNEQFF. CDR3 nucleotides: TGCAGCGTCCTTTTACAGGGGGTCAGCTCCTACAATGAGCAGTTCTTC.

This clone has only one observation. The rearrangement links TRBV19 to TRBJ1-3; 9 nucleotides line up with TRBD1. J was trimmed by 0 bases and V by 4 bases; bases with no gene match: 7. CDR3 length: 17 residues. Per germline, CDR1 LNHDA and CDR2 SQIVND (reference sequence). The CDR3 region is CASSTVMGQGSGNTIYF. As DNA, the CDR3 is TGTGCCAGTAGTACGGTAATGGGACAGGGCTCTGGAAACACCATATATTTT.

V is TRBV7-3 and J is TRBJ2-3, with 14 bases lining up with TRBD2. The V gene end was trimmed by 8 bases and the J gene end by 3 bases; junction bases not matched to a gene: 7. This CDR3 has 16 amino acids. Germline CDR1 SGHTA, CDR2 FQGTGA. CDR3 amino acids: CASAGTSGGQTDTQYF. CDR3 nucleotides: TGTGCCAGCGCCGGGACTAGCGGGGGACAAACAGATACGCAGTATTTT.

V and J are TRBV25-1 and TRBJ1-6; the D gene is possibly TRBD1 (6 bases). V lost 1 base and J lost 8, with 12 bases in between. Germline CDR1 MGHDK, CDR2 SYGVNS. The CDR3 has 15 residues. CDR3 amino acids: CASSEFNRVDSPLHF. CDR3 bases: TGTGCCAGCAGTGAATTTAACAGGGTTGATTCACCCCTCCACTTT.